This T cell receptor beta chain was retrieved from a study of T cell responses to AZD1222 COVID-19 vaccine. V lost 5 bases, J lost 7 bases, and 14 bases stayed unmatched. The CDR3 contains 16 residues. Germline values: CDR1 SGHTA, CDR2 FQGNSA. About this clone itself: Its antigen is not known.

Study-wide findings and caveats: Nearly half of unique spike-specific TCRs reportedly avoided B.1.351 and B.1.1.7 mutated regions.

Method: immunoSEQ multiplex PCR; TCRdb's copy keeps in-frame clones and lacks some. The data show roughly 180,000 clones, with roughly 91% seen just once and approximately 1.9% held by the top ten. This chain connects TRBV7-2 to TRBJ1-5; TRBD1 aligns across 7 bases. The sample in question was peripheral blood, obtained 28 days after the second AZD1222 dose. The TCR originated in an adult who received the AZD1222 COVID-19 vaccine. CDR3 DNA: TGTGCCAGCAGCCTAAGCCGGGACAGCGGACAACAGCCCCAGCATTTT. This gives the protein CASSLSRDSGQQPQHF.